This TCR beta chain emerged from a study of cytomegalovirus exposure and HLA in healthy donors listed by TCRdb under 2017. Background for the entire study: In an earlier analysis of 450 to 750 of the donors, about 260 Gb of sequence data and 90 million to 120 million unique TCR beta sequences from roughly 180 million T cells were reported. An early release covering roughly 600 HLA-typed donors comprised approximately 290 gigabases of sequencing data and tens of millions of unique TCR sequences. The genetic ancestry cluster associated with self-reported Caucasian donors included 80% to 90% of the roughly 400 genotyped donors. The study aimed to test whether signatures of past pathogen exposure could be identified by cataloging public T cell receptors. The study profiled the T cell repertoires of approximately 700 subjects by immunosequencing and related them to cytomegalovirus serostatus. A separate validation cohort of 90 to 150 different subjects was used in addition to the approximately 670-subject first cohort. To predict cytomegalovirus infection status, the study combined high-throughput TCR immunosequencing, statistical association of individual TCRs with disease status, and machine learning. A later analysis re-examined previously published TCR beta repertoires from over 500 donors and added high-resolution HLA genotyping to investigate patterns of TCR occurrence. Rather than drawing on any new phenotypic data, the later analysis identified candidate immune exposures from TCR beta sequences and the way those sequences occurred across donors. An earlier analysis of some 500 of the donors used high-throughput TCR beta sequencing to judge whether each TCR beta V gene segment behaved as functional or pseudogenic. Donor age, sex, ethnicity and CMV serostatus were collected together with the repertoire data. Genome-wide SNP genotypes for about three fifths of the 666 donors were used in a later genetic analysis, which treated that subset as a discovery cohort. All discovery cohort repertoires had been generated using a single sequencing platform. HLA typing covered class I and class II loci at four-digit resolution. The number of donors typed differed by locus, with about 629-640 for A, B, C, DRB1 and DQB1, roughly 520 for DQA1, approximately 580 for DPA1, and under 490 for DPB1. Five DR-DQ haplotypes were treated as single units for association and clustering because of strong linkage in the cohort. Across some 400 genotyped donors of the cohort, an average of about 240,000 unique TCR beta nucleotide sequences per donor were sequenced, and 15% to 20% of those sequences were non-productive. Study-wide findings and limitations: Specific HLA alleles were associated with more than 15,000 TCR beta sequences at a false discovery rate of 0.05 in a later analysis. When HLA alleles, especially DR and DQ, strongly co-occurred, attributing TCR associations to individual alleles was difficult. Around 16 rarely observed V segments, including chromosome 9 orphons, were excluded from the earlier analysis of about 600 of the donors because counts were too low. The only immune exposure information available for the cohort was CMV serostatus. Sequencing depth was assumed to be roughly uniform across donors in the presence/absence analyses, though that assumption may not hold. Because HLA typing was missing for some donors at each locus, association tests included only the typed subset. A later analysis found that most CMV-associated TCR beta chains appeared HLA-restricted, with HLA associations seemingly driven largely by CMV exposure. A cluster of highly shared sequence variants was judged likely to be a technical artifact of the sequencing pipeline. In vitro tests confirmed that a few of the cytomegalovirus-associated TCR beta chains recognize cytomegalovirus antigens. A total of roughly 160 TCR beta chains were listed by the study as associated with cytomegalovirus. Linkage disequilibrium might explain the correlated functional status among segregating V segments, but an unknown experimental factor could not be ruled out. A later analysis reported that several top co-occurrence clusters appeared linked to parvovirus B19, influenza, CMV and Epstein-Barr virus. According to a later analysis, TCR association rates differed among HLA loci, with DRB1 alleles showing the most associated TCRs and HLA-C alleles showing the fewest. Compared with equally common non-associated chains, HLA-associated TCR beta chains in a later analysis were more clonally expanded and had lower generation probabilities. Most TCR sequences were observed very rarely across donors, whereas some public TCRs were present in many individuals. In an earlier analysis of roughly 500 of the donors, most TCR beta V segments appeared in productive rearrangements about 90% or about 30% of the time, broadly matching IMGT annotations. In a later genetic analysis, a missense DCLRE1C variant was associated with V-gene and J-gene trimming of TCR beta chains, and the association was replicated in an independent cohort. Because the 87-base-pair reads could not distinguish some IMGT-functional V segments, including TRBV6-2 and TRBV6-3, those segments were excluded. The authors suggested that the approach could potentially be extended to other disease states and immunological phenotypes. A further reported finding was that TCR beta sequences accurately predicted the HLA-A and HLA-B alleles for most subjects in the first cohort. The classifier was reported to diagnose cytomegalovirus status with high specificity and sensitivity in both the original and validation cohorts. In this cohort, only TCR beta chains were sequenced, and detectable features were limited by the absence of alpha or paired-chain data. A later genetic analysis reported fewer N-insertions in productive TCRs among donors in an Asian-associated ancestry cluster than the approximately 700-donor mean.

As encoded in the germline V gene (reference sequence), CDR1 is MNHNY while CDR2 is SVGAGI. The junction shows trimming of 6 bases on V and 3 bases on J, plus 11 bases between the germline ends. Inclusive of the bounding cysteine and phenylalanine, the CDR3 is 14 residues long. Only the CDR3 region is kept as DNA, spanning 42 bases read in frame from base 1. The cohort comprised more than 550 healthy bone marrow donors. All cohort members were sampled while nominally healthy, although unrecorded immune exposures were likely present. The donor was CMV seronegative and was included in the group of a few hundred seronegative cohort members. Each donor provided a peripheral blood sample, and peripheral blood mononuclear cells were used for TCR beta sequencing. The Qiagen DNeasy Blood Extraction Kit was used to extract genomic DNA from the blood cell samples. On this clone: What this receptor recognizes is not known. No base qualities exist here, and no much larger clone lies one base off it.

The library came from the immunoSEQ multiplex PCR assay. The multiplex PCR relied on a mix of 60 forward primers for TCR Vbeta segments and 13 reverse primers for TCR Jbeta segments. A multiplex PCR assay on genomic DNA amplified the CDR3 region of rearranged TCR beta genes. The Illumina HiSeq System was used to sequence the amplified TCR beta libraries as 87-base-pair reads. As for the authors' bioinformatics: Across the roughly 600 repertoires, a later analysis counted around 80 million unique TCR beta chains, 9 million to 14 million of which were shared by at least two donors. Raw reads were error-corrected and collapsed into unique sequences with a nearest-neighbor algorithm that merged closely related sequences to remove PCR and sequencing errors. V, D and J gene segments were assigned by aligning CDR3 sequences to IMGT reference sequences. For a sequence to be retained, at least a six-nucleotide match to both a V gene segment and a J gene segment was required. A rearrangement counted as productive if the CDR3 had no stop codons and remained in frame with V and J, and every other rearrangement counted as non-productive. Following IMGT convention, CDR3 was defined as the stretch from the second conserved V-encoded cysteine up to the conserved J-encoded phenylalanine. The earlier analysis of 587 of the donors excluded any sequence lacking an unambiguous match to a single V gene segment. In an earlier analysis of approximately 560 of the donors, a V segment was called functional when productive rearrangements were above 56.7%, and segregating when the standard deviation between donors exceeded 5%. A statistical classification framework was built for diagnosing cytomegalovirus status from the catalog of TCR beta chain sequences. A later analysis assigned V and J genes by comparing TCR nucleotide sequences with IMGT/GENE-DB human TR gene sequences. In a later analysis, CDR3 sequences and most-parsimonious VDJ recombination scenarios were assigned using the TCRdist pipeline. In a later analysis, each TCR beta chain was defined by its CDR3 amino acid sequence together with its V-gene family, and reads lacking a unique V-gene family were excluded. To address suspected cross-contamination and a sequencing artifact, a later analysis removed 592 highly shared, low-generation-probability nucleotide sequences. For each public chain, a later analysis derived a clonal expansion index from normalized ranks of inferred template counts within each repertoire. In a later analysis, generation probabilities were computed using a VDJ recombination model fitted to out-of-frame rearrangements, and the results were checked against IGoR. A later analysis scored TCR-TCR, TCR-HLA and TCR-CMV co-occurrence with hypergeometric tests, applying a repertoire-size bias correction to TCR pairs. In a later analysis, false discovery rates were estimated by permuting HLA or CMV assignments 20 times. In a later analysis, co-occurring TCRs were grouped using DBSCAN, with TCRdist sequence similarity added in when clustering inside HLA-allele-positive subsets. Repertoires with fewer than 30,000 or more than 120,000 public chains, plus five repertoires with anomalous nucleotide sharing, were excluded from co-occurrence clustering. Entries here come from immuneACCESS through TCRdb and include only in-frame sequences with V and J called. Some clones fail to appear in such tables; in the studies checked, an unresolved V gene covers under half of the shortfall, and the cause of the remainder is unknown. D and trimming were read from the DNA, whereas the V and J calls and clone size are those reported in that table. The sample table records about 200,000 clones; approximately 78% of these occur just once. 2.7% of the sample comes from the top ten.

The material sequenced was PBMCs. The chain links TRBV6-6 with TRBJ1-4; no D gene can be assigned with confidence. The sequence derives from a woman aged 40 to 49 in good health and CMV-seronegative. The DNA is TGTGCCAGCAGCCGAGGAGGAGCTAATGAAAAACTGTTTTTT. Its product reads: CASSRGGANEKLFF.